The 14 T cell receptor beta chains below were found in one sample sequenced in a study of T cell changes during pregnancy in multiple sclerosis. Produced via immunoSEQ multiplex PCR; TCRdb's table is partial and in-frame only. The repertoire consists of about 50,000 clones, with roughly 94% occurring once and the leading ten covering more than 0.25%. The source was CD4+ T cells from peripheral blood mononuclear cells, collected in the third trimester of pregnancy. Receptor source: a female donor with multiple sclerosis, enrolled in a pregnancy study.

In DNA, the CDR3 is TGTGCCAGCAGATACGGGACAGACAATGAGCAGTTCTTC. Protein sequence: CASRYGTDNEQFF. The chain recombines TRBV27 with TRBJ2-1; 7 bases fit TRBD1. The CDR3 spans 13 residues. The V segment lost 6 bases and the J segment 5 bases; nucleotides outside the gene matches: 4. Germline V gene data show CDR1 as MNHEY and CDR2 as SMNVEV (reference sequence).

J is TRBJ2-7 and V is TRBV7-6; 8 positions match TRBD2. V was clipped by 5 bases and J by 5 bases; unmatched bases: 11. Germline CDR1 is SGHVS and CDR2 is FNYEAQ. This CDR3 contains 15 residues. The CDR3 bases are TGTGCCAGCAGCAGCAGCGGGAGAATGGGTGACGAGCAGTACTTC. Encoded protein: CASSSSGRMGDEQYF.

The chain recombines TRBV7-2 with TRBJ1-6; 9 nucleotides align to TRBD1. V trimming: 5 bases; J trimming: 7 bases; junction bases outside the gene matches: 12. CDR3 length: 17 residues. Germline loops: CDR1 SGHTA, CDR2 FQGNSA. For the CDR3, the DNA is TGTGCCAGCAGCCCGGGACAGGGCTTTGGGGTGAATTCACCCCTCCACTTT. The encoded protein is CASSPGQGFGVNSPLHF.

This clone was counted once. The chain recombines TRBV18 with TRBJ1-3, with TRBD1 as a possible D gene (6 bases). V dropped 6 bases and J dropped 0 bases, with 12 bases sitting between them. The CDR3 length is 15 residues. The germline V gene has CDR1 KGHSH and CDR2 LQKENI. The CDR3 coding sequence is TGTGCCAGCTCTTATACAGGGACCTCTGGAAACACCATATATTTT. Translated, it gives CASSYTGTSGNTIYF.

The chain combines TRBV5-1 with TRBJ2-3; 10 bases align to TRBD2. The CDR3 is 16 residues long. Trimming took 5 bases from V and 4 from J; bases not matched to a gene: 10. CDR1 is SGHRS and CDR2 is YFSETQ in the germline V gene. The CDR3 nucleotides are TGCGCCAGCAGAGGGGCTAGCGGGAGTGGCGCAGATACGCAGTATTTT. Protein: CASRGASGSGADTQYF.

The chain employs TRBV9 and TRBJ1-4; 8 bases agree with TRBD1. J was trimmed by 8 bases and V by 4 bases; bases with no gene match: 10. CDR3 size: 15 residues. The germline gives CDR1 SGDLS, CDR2 YYNGEE. The CDR3 DNA reads TGTGCCAGCAGCACAGCAGGACAGGGTGGCGAAAAACTGTTTTTT. Protein product: CASSTAGQGGEKLFF.

The J gene is TRBJ2-3, the V gene TRBV7-3; a weak D match, TRBD1 (6 bases). Deletions cut 0 bases from V and 0 bases from J, with 7 bases between. Germline values: CDR1 SGHTA, CDR2 FQGTGA. The length of the CDR3 is 15 residues. The CDR3 region has the DNA TGTGCCAGCAGCTTAACGAGGGGGAGCACAGATACGCAGTATTTT. This codes for CASSLTRGSTDTQYF.

In the case of this clone: At one boundary the junction diverges from the germline segment, which might be a read error. The chain links TRBV7-7 to TRBJ2-1; the match to TRBD2 covers 9 bases. Germline-derived CDR1 and CDR2 are SSHAT and FNYEAQ (reference sequence). CDR3 length: 13 residues. The DNA for the CDR3 is TGTGCTAGCAGCTTTCAGCGGGGGGATGAGCAGTTCTTC. This encodes CASSFQRGDEQFF.

The CDR3 bases are TGTGCCTGGAGTAAAGAGGCCTTAGGGGGAGCTTTCTTT. This sequence encodes CAWSKEALGGAFF. The J gene is TRBJ1-1, the V gene TRBV30; D perhaps matches TRBD1 (6 bases). CDR1 is GTSNPN, CDR2 SVGIG, per germline (reference sequence). V was cut by 2 bases and J by 10 bases, with 17 bases left in between. The CDR3 runs to 13 residues.

The chain joins TRBV9 to TRBJ1-4, with TRBD1 matching 10 bases. Germline loops: CDR1 SGDLS, CDR2 YYNGEE. The CDR3 length is 15 residues. With 4 bases clipped from V and 8 bases from J, the junction kept 8 bases outside the gene matches. CDR3 sequence (DNA): TGTGCCAGCAGCCCCGGGGACAGGGGAGGAGAAAAACTGTTTTTT. Amino acids: CASSPGDRGGEKLFF.

The CDR3 protein is CASREGGIQETQYF. CDR3 nucleotide sequence: TGCGCCAGCCGCGAGGGAGGGATACAAGAGACCCAGTACTTC. The chain uses TRBV5-1 and TRBJ2-5; 7 bases line up with TRBD2. Germline V gene lookup returns CDR1 SGHRS and CDR2 YFSETQ. Trimming at V came to 7 bases and at J to 2 bases, leaving 8 bases not matched to a gene. The CDR3 is 14 residues long.

The V call is TRBV5-1, the J call TRBJ1-5, with TRBD1 matching over 8 bases. The CDR3 consists of 17 residues. The V gene end was trimmed by 4 bases and the J gene end by 0 bases; junction bases not matched to a gene: 9. Germline values: CDR1 SGHRS, CDR2 YFSETQ. The CDR3 nucleotides read TGCGCCAGCAGCCCCACCGGGACAGGACCTAGCAATCAGCCCCAGCATTTT. It specifies CASSPTGTGPSNQPQHF.

This sequence joins TRBV2 and TRBJ1-4, with 8 bases fitting TRBD1. The CDR3 runs 15 residues. J gave up 2 bases and V 6 bases, and 5 bases lay outside the gene matches. Germline V lookup: CDR1 SNHLY, CDR2 FYNNEI. In DNA, the CDR3 is TGTGCCAGCAGCGGACAGGGTCGGACTAATGAAAAACTGTTTTTT. Its protein is CASSGQGRTNEKLFF.

The rearrangement uses TRBV28 and TRBJ2-7; tentative D call: TRBD2 (5 bases). The CDR3 spans 14 residues. Germline assignment: CDR1 MDHEN and CDR2 SYDVKM. Deletions cut 8 bases from V and 1 base from J, with 15 bases between. Written as DNA, the CDR3 is TGTGCCAGCGTAGGGAGCTTACCTTCCTACGAGCAGTACTTC. Protein sequence: CASVGSLPSYEQYF.